This T cell receptor beta chain stems from a study of identical twins. Comment on this clonotype: What it binds is unknown.

Germline assignment: CDR1 SGHTA and CDR2 FQGTGA. The V end lost 5 bases, the J end lost 4 bases, and 14 bases lay between the germline ends. The CDR3 covers 15 residues. Findings and limits, study-wide: Zero-insertion results could be subject to partial confounding by invariant MAIT and iNKT cells.

Unique molecular identifiers were present on the cDNA, which also gained a universal primer site by template switching. TCRdb reprocessed the 5' RACE reads via MiXCR and lists one record per CDR3 protein. This sample has under 250,000 distinct CDR3 sequences; about 13% occur once, and the top ten carry about 3.9%. This sample was also put to use in a study of yellow fever vaccine responses in identical twins.

The sample consisted of memory (CD45RO+) T cells sorted from blood. This TCR derives from a young woman in good health. This chain joins TRBV7-3 and TRBJ2-2, with D perhaps being TRBD1 or TRBD2 (5 bases each). The chain's CDR3 is CASSSRGAGTGELFF. In nucleotides, the CDR3 is TGTGCCAGCAGCAGCAGAGGGGCCGGCACCGGGGAGCTGTTTTTT.